Below are 3 T cell receptor beta chains sequenced from a single sample in a study of blood T cell repertoires in COVID-19. TCRdb's table, derived via immunoSEQ multiplex PCR, lists solely in-frame clones and lacks some. The table includes about 430,000 clones, over 75% detected once. The sequencing sample was made of PBMCs or T cells enriched from blood (not recorded which). These receptor sequences come from a woman between 18 and 29 years old who had been exposed to COVID-19.

V and J are TRBV6-5 and TRBJ1-6; no firm D call. V was pared by 10 bases and J by 7 bases, with 14 bases between. The germline V gene encodes CDR1 MNHEY and CDR2 SVGAGI. This CDR3 contains 13 residues. The CDR3 nucleotides are TGTGCCACCAGAGAGGGAAAGAATTCACCCCTCCACTTT. It encodes CATREGKNSPLHF.

This chain uses TRBV5-1 with TRBJ2-7; tentatively, D is TRBD1 (5 bases). The V and J ends lost 0 bases and 5 bases respectively, with 12 bases between them. The CDR3 length is 14 residues. Germline loops: CDR1 SGHRS, CDR2 YFSETQ. CDR3 in amino acids: CASSLDRPRDEQYF. CDR3 bases: TGCGCCAGCAGCTTGGACAGGCCCAGGGACGAGCAGTACTTC. The variable domain in full, with the rest retrieved from reference TRBV5-1 and TRBJ2-7, is KAGVTQTPRYLIKTRGQQVTLSCSPISGHRSVSWYQQTPGQGLQFLFEYFSETQRNKGNFPGRFSGRQFSNSRSEMNVSTLELGDSALYLCASSLDRPRDEQYFGPGTRLTVT.

The chain combines TRBV24-1 with TRBJ2-5; TRBD1 is a possible D gene (6 bases). The germline V gene encodes CDR1 KGHDR and CDR2 SFDVKD. Trimming shortened V by 2 bases and J by 1 base, and 10 bases separated the two germline ends. This CDR3 contains 15 residues. CDR3 sequence: CATSDSSTGQETQYF. Written as DNA, the CDR3 is TGTGCCACCAGTGATTCCTCGACAGGCCAAGAGACCCAGTACTTC.